This T cell receptor beta chain was profiled in a study of CD8+ T cells in alopecia areata (dated by TCRdb to 2017 to 2018). Background for the entire study: Treated patients were enrolled in an open-label pilot trial of oral tofacitinib, 5 to 10 mg twice daily, for moderate-to-severe alopecia areata. Amplification of TCRbeta CDR3 regions was done by immunoSEQ multiplex PCR using 35 Vbeta forward primers and 13 Jbeta reverse primers. RNA was extracted with the PAXgene miRNA kit for fixed scalp, the miRNeasy kit for PBMCs, and the RNeasy kit for mouse skin. Scalp tissue and sorted CD4+ and CD8+ peripheral blood T cells from patchy and totalis/universalis alopecia areata patients and from healthy controls were covered by human TCRbeta sequencing. In treated patients, disease severity was measured using the SALT score, which gives the percentage of scalp surface area affected. Tofacitinib was administered for 6 to 18 months, and 6 months of follow-up off drug were then conducted to assess delayed response and recurrence. The study used high-throughput TCRbeta sequencing to examine T cell clonal expansion in alopecia areata, in both the C3H/HeJ mouse model and human patients. Clonality in the scalp was compared among normal scalp (n=4), patchy alopecia areata scalp (n=8), and alopecia totalis/universalis scalp (n=8). Biopsies were taken from tofacitinib-treated patients at baseline and again at 4 and 24 weeks into treatment, and several of those patients also had a later scalp biopsy. General conclusions and limits of the study: Tofacitinib significantly decreased scalp clonality and the number of expanded CD8+ clones among the top 100 scalp clones. Many expanded lesional clones were found to persist in scalp and blood during tofacitinib treatment, and relapse after treatment cessation may be partly explained by this persistence. Shared TCR sequences between patients were less evident than in mice, which may be partly attributable to HLA diversity in the patient population. Because the treated cohort was small and included a single nonresponder, larger studies are needed to assess links between baseline CD8+ expansion and response. Unlike mouse skin, which is dominated by gammadelta T cells, normal human skin has resident alphabeta T cells that are also sequenced, and this complicates analysis of the scalp TCR repertoire. Lesional scalp, especially in alopecia totalis/universalis, showed higher clonality and more expanded CD8+ clones than normal scalp, suggesting antigenic drive.

Concerning this clone: Its antigen remains unidentified. There are no base qualities to consult, and no much larger clone falls within one base.

The CDR3 covers 13 residues, taking in both the cysteine and the phenylalanine. Of all the DNA, just the CDR3 is kept, 39 bases in frame from base 1. After removal of 3 bases from V and 2 bases from J, the junction retains 2 bases not matched to a gene. CDR1 GTSNPN and CDR2 SVGIG are derived from the germline V gene (reference sequence). Receptors were amplified or captured by the immunoSEQ multiplex PCR assay. RNA was extracted from all samples and reverse transcribed into cDNA, which served as template for TCR sequencing. First-strand cDNA was synthesized with SuperScript III using a 2:1 mix of oligo-dT and random hexamers. A synthetic immune receptor repertoire was used to assess amplification bias, and residual bias was removed computationally. In the paper's pipeline: Raw reads were preprocessed to remove errors, and CDR3 was defined by IMGT conventions from the conserved cysteine to phenylalanine. To get clonality, Shannon entropy was normalized by log2 of the number of productive unique TCRs and the result was subtracted from 1. Whether each scalp clone was CD4 or CD8 was inferred by checking scalp TCRbeta sequences against the CD4 and CD8 repertoires from sorted blood. TCRdb retrieved this table from immuneACCESS and kept in-frame rearrangements only. Not all clones are present; in checked studies, unresolved V genes account for under half, and no reason is known for the remainder. V and J calls and clone size are copied from that table; D and trimming were computed from the DNA. The table for this sample lists 150,000 to 200,000 clones; around three fifths of them were counted only once. 1.3% of the sample is held by the ten biggest clonotypes.

The sample's treatment or condition label is to be understood as: oral pan-JAK inhibitor, 5-10 mg twice daily. Lesional scalp punch biopsies and peripheral blood were obtained from alopecia areata patients. PBMCs were isolated by density centrifugation and stained for CD3, CD4 and CD8, after which CD4+ and CD8+ T cells were sorted on a FACSAria. The TCR was taken from a human donor with alopecia areata. The input for sequencing was CD4+ T cells sorted from blood, taken at approximately week 49, from a patient treated with tofacitinib. This receptor chain uses TRBV30 and TRBJ1-2, with 8 central nucleotides matching TRBD1. This receptor carries the CDR3 CAWRHRGNYGYTF. Read as DNA, the sequence is TGTGCCTGGAGACACAGGGGGAACTATGGCTACACCTTC.